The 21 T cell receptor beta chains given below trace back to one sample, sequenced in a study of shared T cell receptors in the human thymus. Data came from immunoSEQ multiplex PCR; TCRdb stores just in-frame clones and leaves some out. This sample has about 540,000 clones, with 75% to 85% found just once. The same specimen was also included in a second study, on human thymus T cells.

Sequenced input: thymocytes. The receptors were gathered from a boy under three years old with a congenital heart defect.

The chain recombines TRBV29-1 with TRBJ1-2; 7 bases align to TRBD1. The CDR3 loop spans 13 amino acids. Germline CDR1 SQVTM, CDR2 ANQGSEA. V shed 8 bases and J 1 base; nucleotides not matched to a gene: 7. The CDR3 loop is CSLRQGFNYGYTF. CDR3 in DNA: TGCAGCCTTCGACAGGGTTTTAACTATGGCTACACCTTC.

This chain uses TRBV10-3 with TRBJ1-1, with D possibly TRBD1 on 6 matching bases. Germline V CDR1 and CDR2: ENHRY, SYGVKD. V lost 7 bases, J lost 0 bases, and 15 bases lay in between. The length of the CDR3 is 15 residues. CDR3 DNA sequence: TGTGCCATCAAATCAACAGGGAAGGTGAACACTGAAGCTTTCTTT. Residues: CAIKSTGKVNTEAFF.

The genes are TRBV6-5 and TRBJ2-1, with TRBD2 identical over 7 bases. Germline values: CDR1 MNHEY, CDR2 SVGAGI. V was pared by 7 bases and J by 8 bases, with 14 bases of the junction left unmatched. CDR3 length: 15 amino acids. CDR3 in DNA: TGTGCCAGCAACGACCCCCGCGGGAGTCTCGATGAGCAGTTCTTC. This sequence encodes CASNDPRGSLDEQFF.

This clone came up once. CDR3 in amino acids: CASSRTSGVQETQYF. CDR3 nucleotides: TGTGCCAGCAGTCGTACCTCAGGGGTCCAAGAGACCCAGTACTTC. The J gene is TRBJ2-5, the V gene TRBV6-5; TRBD1 might be the D (6 bases). This CDR3 is built from 15 residues. V was pared by 5 bases and J by 1 base, with 14 bases between. Germline loops: CDR1 MNHEY, CDR2 SVGAGI.

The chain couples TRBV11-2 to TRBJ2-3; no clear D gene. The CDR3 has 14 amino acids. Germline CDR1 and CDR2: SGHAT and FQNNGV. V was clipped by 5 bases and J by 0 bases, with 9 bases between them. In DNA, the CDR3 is TGTGCCAGCAGCCCCCCGCGGAGCACAGATACGCAGTATTTT. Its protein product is CASSPPRSTDTQYF.

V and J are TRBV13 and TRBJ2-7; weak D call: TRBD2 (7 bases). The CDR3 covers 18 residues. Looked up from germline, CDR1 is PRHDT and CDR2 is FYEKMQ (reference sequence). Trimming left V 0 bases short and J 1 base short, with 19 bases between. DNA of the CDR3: TGTGCCAGCAGCTTAGGAACTGGGGGGGCAGGGAAATCCTACGAGCAGTACTTC. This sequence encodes CASSLGTGGAGKSYEQYF.

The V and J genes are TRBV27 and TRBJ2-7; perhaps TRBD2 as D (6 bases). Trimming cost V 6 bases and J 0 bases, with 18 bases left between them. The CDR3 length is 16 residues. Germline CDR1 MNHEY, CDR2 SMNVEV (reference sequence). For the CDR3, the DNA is TGTGCCAGCAGCAAACCCTTTCGGGGGATCTCCTACGAGCAGTACTTC. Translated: CASSKPFRGISYEQYF.

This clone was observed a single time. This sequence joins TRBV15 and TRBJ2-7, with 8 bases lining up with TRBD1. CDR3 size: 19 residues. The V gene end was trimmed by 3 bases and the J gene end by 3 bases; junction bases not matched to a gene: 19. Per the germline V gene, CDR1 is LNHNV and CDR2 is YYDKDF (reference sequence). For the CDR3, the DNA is TGTGCCACCAGCAGGGAGAGGGCAGGGGGCCACACGTGGGACTACGAGCAGTACTTC. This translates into CATSRERAGGHTWDYEQYF. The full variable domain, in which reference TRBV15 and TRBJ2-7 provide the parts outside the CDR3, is DAMVIQNPRYQVTQFGKPVTLSCSQTLNHNVMYWYQQKSSQAPKLLFHYYDKDFNNEADTPDNFQSRRPNTSFCFLDIRSPGLGDTAMYLCATSRERAGGHTWDYEQYFGPGTRLTVT.

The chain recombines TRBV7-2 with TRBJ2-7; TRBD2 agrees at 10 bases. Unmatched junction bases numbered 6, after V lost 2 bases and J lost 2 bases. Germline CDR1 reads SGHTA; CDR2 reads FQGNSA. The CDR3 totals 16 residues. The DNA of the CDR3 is TGTGCCAGCAGCTTACCGGGACTAGCGAGCCCCTACGAGCAGTACTTC. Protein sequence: CASSLPGLASPYEQYF.

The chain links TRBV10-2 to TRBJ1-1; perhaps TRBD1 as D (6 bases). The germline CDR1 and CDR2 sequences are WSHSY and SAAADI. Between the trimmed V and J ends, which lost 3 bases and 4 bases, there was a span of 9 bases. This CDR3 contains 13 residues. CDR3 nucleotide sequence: TGCGCCAGCAGTGAAGGGGGTACCACTGAAGCTTTCTTT. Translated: CASSEGGTTEAFF.

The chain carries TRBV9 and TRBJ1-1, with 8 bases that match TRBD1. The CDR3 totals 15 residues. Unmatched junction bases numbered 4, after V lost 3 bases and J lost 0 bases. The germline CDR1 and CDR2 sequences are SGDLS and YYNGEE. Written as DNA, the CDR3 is TGTGCCAGCAGCGGCGACAGGGGTATGAACACTGAAGCTTTCTTT. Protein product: CASSGDRGMNTEAFF.

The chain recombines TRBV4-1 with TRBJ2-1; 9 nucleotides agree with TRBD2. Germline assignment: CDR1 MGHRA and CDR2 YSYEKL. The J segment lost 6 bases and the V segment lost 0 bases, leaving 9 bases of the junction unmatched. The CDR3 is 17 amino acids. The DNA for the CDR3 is TGCGCCAGCAGCCAAGATCTGAGGCGGGAGGGCCGCAATGAGCAGTTCTTC. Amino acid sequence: CASSQDLRREGRNEQFF.

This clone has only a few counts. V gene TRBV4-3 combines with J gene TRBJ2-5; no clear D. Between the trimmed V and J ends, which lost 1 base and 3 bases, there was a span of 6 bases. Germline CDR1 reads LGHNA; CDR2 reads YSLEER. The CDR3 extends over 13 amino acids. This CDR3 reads CASSQVREETQYF. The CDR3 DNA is TGCGCCAGCAGCCAAGTGCGAGAAGAGACCCAGTACTTC.

In DNA form, the CDR3 reads TGTGCCAGCAGCCCCCTGCAGTCTAATGAAAAACTGTTTTTT. This sequence encodes CASSPLQSNEKLFF. This sequence joins TRBV7-6 and TRBJ1-4; D not resolved. CDR1 is SGHVS and CDR2 is FNYEAQ in the germline V gene. The V gene lost 5 bases and the J gene lost 3 bases, with 10 bases spanning the gap. CDR3 size: 14 residues.

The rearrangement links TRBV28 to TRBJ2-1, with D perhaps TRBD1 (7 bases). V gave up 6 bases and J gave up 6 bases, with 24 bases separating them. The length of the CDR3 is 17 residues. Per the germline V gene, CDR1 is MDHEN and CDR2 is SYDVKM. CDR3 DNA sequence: TGTGCCAGCAGCGCCCAGGGGGGACTCCGGAGGGCCAATGAGCAGTTCTTC. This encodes CASSAQGGLRRANEQFF.

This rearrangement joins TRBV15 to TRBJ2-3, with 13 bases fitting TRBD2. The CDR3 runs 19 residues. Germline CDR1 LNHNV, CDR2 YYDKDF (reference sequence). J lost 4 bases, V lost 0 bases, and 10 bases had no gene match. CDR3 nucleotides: TGTGCCACCAGCAGAGATCTAACTAGCGGGAGGGGTTGGTCAGATACGCAGTATTTT. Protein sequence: CATSRDLTSGRGWSDTQYF.

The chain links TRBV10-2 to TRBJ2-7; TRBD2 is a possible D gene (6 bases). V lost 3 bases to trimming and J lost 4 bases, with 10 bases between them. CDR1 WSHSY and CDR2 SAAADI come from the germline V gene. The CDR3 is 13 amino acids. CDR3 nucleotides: TGCGCCAGCAGTGATAGCGGATTATACGAGCAGTACTTC. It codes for CASSDSGLYEQYF.

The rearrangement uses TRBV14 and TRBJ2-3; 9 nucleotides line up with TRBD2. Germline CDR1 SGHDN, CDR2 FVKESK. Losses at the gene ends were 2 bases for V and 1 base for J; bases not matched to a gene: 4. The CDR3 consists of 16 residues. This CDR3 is CASSQFSGRRTDTQYF. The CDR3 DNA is TGTGCCAGCAGCCAATTCAGCGGGAGGCGCACAGATACGCAGTATTTT.

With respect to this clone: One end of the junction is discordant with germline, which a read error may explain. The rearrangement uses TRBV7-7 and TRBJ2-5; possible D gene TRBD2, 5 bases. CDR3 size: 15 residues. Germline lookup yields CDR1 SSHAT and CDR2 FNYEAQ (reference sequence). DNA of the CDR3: TGTGCTAGCAGCCCAATGGGAGCGGACCAAGAGACCCAGTACTTC. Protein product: CASSPMGADQETQYF.

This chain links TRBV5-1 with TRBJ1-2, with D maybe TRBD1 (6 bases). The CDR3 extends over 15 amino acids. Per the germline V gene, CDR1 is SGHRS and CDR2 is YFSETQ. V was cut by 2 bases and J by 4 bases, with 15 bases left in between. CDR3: CASSFTGTLRYGYTF. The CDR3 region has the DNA TGCGCCAGCAGCTTTACAGGGACCCTCCGCTATGGCTACACCTTC.

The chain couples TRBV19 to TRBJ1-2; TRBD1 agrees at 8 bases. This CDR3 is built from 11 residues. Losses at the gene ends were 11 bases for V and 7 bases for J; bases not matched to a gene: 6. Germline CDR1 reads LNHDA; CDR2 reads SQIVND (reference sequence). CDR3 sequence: CAATGGGGYTF. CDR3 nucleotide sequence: TGTGCCGCCACAGGGGGAGGTGGCTACACCTTC.